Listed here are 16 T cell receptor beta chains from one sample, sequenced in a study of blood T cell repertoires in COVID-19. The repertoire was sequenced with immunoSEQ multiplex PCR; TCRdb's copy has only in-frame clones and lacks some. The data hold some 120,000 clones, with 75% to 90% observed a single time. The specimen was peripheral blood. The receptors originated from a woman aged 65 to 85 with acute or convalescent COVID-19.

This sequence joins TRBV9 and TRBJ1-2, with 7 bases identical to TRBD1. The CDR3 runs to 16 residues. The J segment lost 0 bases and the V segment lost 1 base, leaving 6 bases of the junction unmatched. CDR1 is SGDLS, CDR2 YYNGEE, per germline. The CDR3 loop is CASSVTGTATNYGYTF. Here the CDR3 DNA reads TGTGCCAGCAGCGTAACCGGGACAGCCACTAACTATGGCTACACCTTC.

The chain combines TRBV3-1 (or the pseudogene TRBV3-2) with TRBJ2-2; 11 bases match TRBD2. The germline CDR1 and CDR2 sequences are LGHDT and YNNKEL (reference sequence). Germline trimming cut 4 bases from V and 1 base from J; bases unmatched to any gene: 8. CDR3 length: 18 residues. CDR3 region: CASSLRPGLAGNTGELFF. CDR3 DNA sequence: TGTGCCAGCAGCCTCCGACCTGGACTAGCGGGGAACACCGGGGAGCTGTTTTTT.

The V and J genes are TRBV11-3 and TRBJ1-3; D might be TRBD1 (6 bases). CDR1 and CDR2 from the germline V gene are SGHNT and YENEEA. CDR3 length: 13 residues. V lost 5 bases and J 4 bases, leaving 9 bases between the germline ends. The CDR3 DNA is TGTGCCAGCAGCACAGGACAGGGAAACACCATATATTTT. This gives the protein CASSTGQGNTIYF. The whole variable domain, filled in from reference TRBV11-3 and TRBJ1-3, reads EAGVVQSPRYKIIEKKQPVAFWCNPISGHNTLYWYLQNLGQGPELLIRYENEEAVDDSQLPKDRFSAERLKGVDSTLKIQPAELGDSAVYLCASSTGQGNTIYFGEGSWLTVV.

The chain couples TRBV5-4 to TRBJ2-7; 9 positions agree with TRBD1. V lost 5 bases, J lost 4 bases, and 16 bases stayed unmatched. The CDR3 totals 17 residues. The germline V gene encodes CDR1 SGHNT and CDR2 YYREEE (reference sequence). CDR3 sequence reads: CASSRGGAGQGIYEQYF. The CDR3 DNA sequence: TGTGCCAGCAGTCGCGGAGGCGCCGGACAGGGGATTTACGAGCAGTACTTC.

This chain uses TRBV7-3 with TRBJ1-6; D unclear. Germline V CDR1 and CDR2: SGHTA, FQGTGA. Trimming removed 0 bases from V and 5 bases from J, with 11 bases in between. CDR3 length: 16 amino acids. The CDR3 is CASSLTGPSNNSPLHF. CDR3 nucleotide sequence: TGTGCCAGCAGCTTAACTGGTCCCAGTAATAATTCACCCCTCCACTTT.

In nucleotides, the CDR3 is TGTGCCAGCAGCTCGGGACTAGCGTTGAGCACAGATACGCAGTATTTT. It codes for CASSSGLALSTDTQYF. The chain uses TRBV4-2 and TRBJ2-3, with TRBD2 matching over 10 bases. Per germline, CDR1 LGHNA and CDR2 YNFKEQ. This CDR3 region has 16 residues. V was clipped by 5 bases and J by 0 bases; unmatched bases: 5.

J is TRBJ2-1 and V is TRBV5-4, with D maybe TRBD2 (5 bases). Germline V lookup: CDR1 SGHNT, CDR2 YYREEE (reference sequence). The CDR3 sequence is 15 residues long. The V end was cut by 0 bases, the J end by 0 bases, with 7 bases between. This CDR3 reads CASSLDGDSYNEQFF. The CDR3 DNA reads TGTGCCAGCAGCTTGGACGGGGACTCCTACAATGAGCAGTTCTTC.

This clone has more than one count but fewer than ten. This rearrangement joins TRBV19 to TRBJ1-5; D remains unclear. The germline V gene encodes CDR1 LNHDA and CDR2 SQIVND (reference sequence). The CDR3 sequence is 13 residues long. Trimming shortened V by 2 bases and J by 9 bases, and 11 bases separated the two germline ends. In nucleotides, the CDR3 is TGTGCCAGTAGTATATCGCCGAGTCGGCCCCAGCATTTT. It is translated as CASSISPSRPQHF. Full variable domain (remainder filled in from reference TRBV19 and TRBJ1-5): DGGITQSPKYLFRKEGQNVTLSCEQNLNHDAMYWYRQDPGQGLRLIYYSQIVNDFQKGDIAEGYSVSREKKESFPLTVTSAQKNPTAFYLCASSISPSRPQHFGDGTRLSIL.

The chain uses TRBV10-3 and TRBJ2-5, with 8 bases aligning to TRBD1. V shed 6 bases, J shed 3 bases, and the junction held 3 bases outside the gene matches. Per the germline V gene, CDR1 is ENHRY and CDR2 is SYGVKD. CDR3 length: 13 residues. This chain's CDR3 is CAISLTGEETQYF. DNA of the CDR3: TGTGCCATCAGCCTGACAGGGGAAGAGACCCAGTACTTC.

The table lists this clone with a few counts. This chain's CDR3 is CASAIGTNSYEQYF. The DNA for the CDR3 is TGCGCCAGCGCTATCGGGACTAACTCCTACGAGCAGTACTTC. V is TRBV5-1 and J is TRBJ2-7; TRBD2 agrees at 7 bases. This CDR3 region has 14 residues. From germline, CDR1 is SGHRS and CDR2 YFSETQ. The V segment lost 7 bases and the J segment 0 bases; nucleotides outside the gene matches: 7.

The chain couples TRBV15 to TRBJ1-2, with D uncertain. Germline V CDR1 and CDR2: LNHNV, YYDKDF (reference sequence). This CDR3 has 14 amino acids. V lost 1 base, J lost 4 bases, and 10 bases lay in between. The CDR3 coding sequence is TGTGCCACCAGCAGAGGCGAGGGCAGCTATGGCTACACCTTC. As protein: CATSRGEGSYGYTF.

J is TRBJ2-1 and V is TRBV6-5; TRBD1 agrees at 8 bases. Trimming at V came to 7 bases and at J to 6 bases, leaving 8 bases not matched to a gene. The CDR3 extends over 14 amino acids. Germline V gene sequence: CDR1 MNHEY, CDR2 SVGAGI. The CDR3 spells CASIRTGGANEQFF. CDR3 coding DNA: TGTGCCAGCATACGAACAGGGGGAGCCAATGAGCAGTTCTTC.

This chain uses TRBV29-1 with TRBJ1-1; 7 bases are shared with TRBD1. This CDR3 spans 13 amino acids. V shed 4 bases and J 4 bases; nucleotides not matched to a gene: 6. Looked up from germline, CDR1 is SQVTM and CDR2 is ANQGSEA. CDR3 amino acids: CSVGQGRGTEAFF. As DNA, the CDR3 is TGCAGCGTTGGACAGGGACGAGGCACTGAAGCTTTCTTT.

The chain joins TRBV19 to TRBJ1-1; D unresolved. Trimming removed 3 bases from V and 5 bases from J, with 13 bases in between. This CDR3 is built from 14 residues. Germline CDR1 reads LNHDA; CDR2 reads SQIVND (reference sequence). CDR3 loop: CASSMVPRETEAFF. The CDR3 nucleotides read TGTGCCAGTAGTATGGTTCCTCGGGAGACTGAAGCTTTCTTT.

The CDR3 protein is CASSRTSGGYNEQFF. The CDR3 bases are TGTGCCAGCAGCCGAACTAGCGGGGGGTACAATGAGCAGTTCTTC. The gene calls are TRBV7-6 and TRBJ2-1; 12 nucleotides match TRBD2. V gave up 5 bases and J gave up 4 bases; unmatched junction bases: 3. Germline V lookup: CDR1 SGHVS, CDR2 FNYEAQ. The CDR3 is made up of 15 amino acids. The entire variable domain, with the rest obtained from reference TRBV7-6 and TRBJ2-1, is as follows: GAGVSQSPRYKVTKRGQDVALRCDPISGHVSLYWYRQALGQGPEFLTYFNYEAQQDKSGLPNDRFSAERPEGSISTLTIQRTEQRDSAMYRCASSRTSGGYNEQFFGPGTRLTVL.

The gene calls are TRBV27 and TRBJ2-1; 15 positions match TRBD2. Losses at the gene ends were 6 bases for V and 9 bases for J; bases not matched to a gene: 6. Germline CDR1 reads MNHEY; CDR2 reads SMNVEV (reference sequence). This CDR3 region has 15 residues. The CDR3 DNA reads TGTGCCAGCAGCCGGACTAGCGGGAGGGCCCCTGAGCAGTTCTTC. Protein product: CASSRTSGRAPEQFF.